The 23 T cell receptor beta chains listed next were all sequenced from one sample in a study of T cells in tuberculosis. Time point in this sample: new active TB diagnosis, blood taken before or within 7 days of starting treatment. The method was immunoSEQ multiplex PCR; TCRdb's version includes in-frame clones alone and lacks a portion of them. The data show thousands of clones, around 97% seen once. The starting material was PBMCs, obtained at tuberculosis diagnosis. The receptors were gathered from an adult with tuberculosis.

The gene calls are TRBV27 and TRBJ1-3, with a possible D match to TRBD1 (5 bases). Germline V gene data show CDR1 as MNHEY and CDR2 as SMNVEV (reference sequence). The V end lost 6 bases, the J end lost 3 bases, and 15 bases lay between the germline ends. The CDR3 has 15 residues. The CDR3 loop reads CASRLTEDLGNTIYF. The CDR3 DNA reads as TGTGCCAGCAGGCTGACAGAGGACCTTGGAAACACCATATATTTT.

The chain combines TRBV19 with TRBJ2-7; TRBD2 matches 11 bases. Germline V gene sequence: CDR1 LNHDA, CDR2 SQIVND (reference sequence). The CDR3 runs 16 residues. The junction had 2 bases not matched to a gene; V was cut back by 1 base and J by 0 bases. The CDR3, as DNA: TGTGCCAGTAGTATAGCACTAGCGGGGGACTCCTACGAGCAGTACTTC. This sequence encodes CASSIALAGDSYEQYF.

The J gene is TRBJ2-1, the V gene TRBV2; TRBD2 aligns across 8 bases. The CDR3 has 15 amino acids. The germline gives CDR1 SNHLY, CDR2 FYNNEI. The J segment lost 1 base and the V segment lost 5 bases, leaving 4 bases of the junction unmatched. The CDR3: CASSRASGSYNEQFF. The CDR3 region has the DNA TGTGCCAGCAGTCGGGCTAGCGGGTCCTACAATGAGCAGTTCTTC. The entire variable domain, with the rest obtained from reference TRBV2 and TRBJ2-1, is as follows: EPEVTQTPSHQVTQMGQEVILRCVPISNHLYFYWYRQILGQKVEFLVSFYNNEISEKSEIFDDQFSVERPDGSNFTLKIRSTKLEDSAMYFCASSRASGSYNEQFFGPGTRLTVL.

The gene calls are TRBV5-6 and TRBJ1-2; maybe TRBD1 (6 bases). The germline V and J ends were trimmed by 4 bases and 6 bases, with 16 bases remaining between them. Germline lookup yields CDR1 SGHDT and CDR2 YYEEEE. This CDR3 region has 14 residues. Here the CDR3 DNA reads TGTGCCAGCAGCCCTCAGGGGTTGTTAAATGGCTACACCTTC. This encodes CASSPQGLLNGYTF. Complete variable domain (other parts from reference TRBV5-6 and TRBJ1-2): DAGVTQSPTHLIKTRGQQVTLRCSPKSGHDTVSWYQQALGQGPQFIFQYYEEEERQRGNFPDRFSGHQFPNYSSELNVNALLLGDSALYLCASSPQGLLNGYTFGSGTRLTVV.

V is TRBV19 and J is TRBJ2-5, with 12 bases matching TRBD2. The J segment lost 2 bases and the V segment lost 7 bases, leaving 8 bases of the junction unmatched. Germline V gene data show CDR1 as LNHDA and CDR2 as SQIVND (reference sequence). The CDR3 length is 16 residues. The CDR3 DNA is TGTGCCAGTACCGGTCGGACTAGCGGGGTACAAGAGACCCAGTACTTC. This encodes CASTGRTSGVQETQYF.

The rearrangement uses TRBV11-2 and TRBJ2-7; 8 bases are shared with TRBD2. Germline lookup yields CDR1 SGHAT and CDR2 FQNNGV. The CDR3 length is 15 residues. V lost 7 bases, J lost 0 bases, and 8 bases stayed unmatched. The CDR3 region is CASTETSGSSYEQYF. CDR3 nucleotides: TGTGCCAGCACTGAAACAAGCGGGAGCTCCTACGAGCAGTACTTC.

The genes are TRBV7-9 and TRBJ1-3; 7 bases map to TRBD1. With V trimmed by 5 bases and J by 2 bases, 3 bases remained unmatched. Germline-derived CDR1 and CDR2 are SEHNR and FQNEAQ (reference sequence). The CDR3 extends over 14 amino acids. CDR3 coding DNA: TGTGCCAGCAGCCAGGGGGGACCTGGAAACACCATATATTTT. Its translation is CASSQGGPGNTIYF. Combining the CDR3 with reference TRBV7-9 and TRBJ1-3 gives the whole variable domain DTGVSQNPRHKITKRGQNVTFRCDPISEHNRLYWYRQTLGQGPEFLTYFQNEAQLEKSRLLSDRFSAERPKGSFSTLEIQRTEQGDSAMYLCASSQGGPGNTIYFGEGSWLTVV.

The chain uses TRBV6-5 and TRBJ2-3; D gene ambiguous. Per germline, CDR1 MNHEY and CDR2 SVGAGI. The V and J ends lost 2 bases and 0 bases respectively, with 6 bases between them. CDR3 size: 14 residues. CDR3 nucleotides: TGTGCCAGCAGTTACGACTTAAGCACAGATACGCAGTATTTT. Its protein product is CASSYDLSTDTQYF.

The chain recombines TRBV6-1 with TRBJ1-6; D is perhaps TRBD1 (5 bases). With 7 bases removed from V and 10 bases from J, the gap between germline ends came to 11 bases. Per germline, CDR1 MNHNS and CDR2 SASEGT. The length of the CDR3 is 12 residues. The CDR3 bases are TGTGCCAGCAAGGGCGGGGGGTCACCCCTCCACTTT. It yields the protein CASKGGGSPLHF.

The chain carries TRBV18 and TRBJ1-2; 10 bases map to TRBD1. The CDR3 is 16 amino acids. The V segment lost 2 bases and the J segment 5 bases; nucleotides outside the gene matches: 8. The V gene's germline CDR1 is KGHSH and CDR2 LQKENI. Here the CDR3 reads CASSPAPPGQGYGYTF. In DNA form, the CDR3 reads TGTGCCAGCTCACCAGCACCCCCGGGACAGGGGTATGGCTACACCTTC.

The rearrangement uses TRBV19 and TRBJ2-7; 7 bases agree with TRBD2. The V gene end was trimmed by 5 bases and the J gene end by 0 bases; junction bases not matched to a gene: 4. This CDR3 is 14 amino acids long. Germline CDR1 and CDR2: LNHDA and SQIVND (reference sequence). CDR3 coding DNA: TGTGCCAGTAGTTGGGGGGGAAGCTCCTACGAGCAGTACTTC. It codes for CASSWGGSSYEQYF.

This chain uses TRBV12-5 with TRBJ2-6; maybe TRBD1 (5 bases). With 5 bases removed from V and 5 bases from J, the gap between germline ends came to 22 bases. CDR1 and CDR2 (germline): LGHNT, FRNRAP. The CDR3 loop spans 18 amino acids. The CDR3 DNA reads as TGTGCTAGTGGTCTAACCGCTGCAGGACAAAGTCGGGCCAACGTCCTGACTTTC. Protein product: CASGLTAAGQSRANVLTF.

The genes are TRBV19 and TRBJ1-1; D not certain. The CDR3 loop spans 14 amino acids. V was clipped by 5 bases and J by 2 bases, with 12 bases between them. The germline V gene has CDR1 LNHDA and CDR2 SQIVND (reference sequence). CDR3 in amino acids: CASSPQYRNTEAFF. The CDR3 nucleotides read TGTGCCAGTAGTCCCCAATACAGAAACACTGAAGCTTTCTTT.

The sample holds one count of this clone. This chain uses TRBV27 with TRBJ2-7, with a tentative D call TRBD2 (5 bases). The germline V and J ends were trimmed by 3 bases and 3 bases, with 15 bases remaining between them. CDR3 length: 15 amino acids. Germline V gene data show CDR1 as MNHEY and CDR2 as SMNVEV (reference sequence). The CDR3: CASSLGSRPHYEQYF. CDR3 in DNA: TGTGCCAGCAGTTTGGGGAGCAGACCCCACTACGAGCAGTACTTC.

The chain links TRBV7-3 to TRBJ2-3, with TRBD1 matching 7 bases. The trim removed 1 base at V and 4 bases at J, leaving 14 bases unmatched. Germline V gene lookup returns CDR1 SGHTA and CDR2 FQGTGA. The CDR3 extends over 18 amino acids. The CDR3 protein is CASSLNRGTGLTPDTQYF. The CDR3 nucleotides are TGTGCCAGCAGCTTAAACAGGGGCACGGGTTTAACACCAGATACGCAGTATTTT.

The chain carries TRBV12-5 and TRBJ2-2; D gene uncertain. There are 14 residues in the CDR3. Trimming shortened V by 1 base and J by 4 bases, and 7 bases separated the two germline ends. CDR1 is LGHNT, CDR2 FRNRAP, per germline. DNA for the CDR3: TGTGCTAGTGGTTTGGGCAGCGTCACCGGGGAGCTGTTTTTT. It encodes CASGLGSVTGELFF.

V usage is TRBV2 and J usage is TRBJ2-7, with D tentatively TRBD1 (5 bases). The V and J ends lost 7 bases and 2 bases respectively, with 12 bases between them. The CDR3 is 13 amino acids. CDR1 SNHLY and CDR2 FYNNEI come from the germline V gene. For the CDR3, the DNA is TGTGCCAGCATTCACAGGATAACCTACGAGCAGTACTTC. Protein: CASIHRITYEQYF.

This chain joins TRBV7-6 and TRBJ2-7; 10 bases match TRBD1. V shed 1 base, J shed 5 bases, and the junction held 2 bases outside the gene matches. The CDR3 consists of 14 residues. CDR1 and CDR2 from the germline V gene are SGHVS and FNYEAQ. This CDR3 is CASSLGQGAHEQYF. The CDR3 nucleotides read TGTGCCAGCAGCTTAGGACAGGGGGCCCACGAGCAGTACTTC.

V is TRBV13 and J is TRBJ2-5; 7 bases map to TRBD1. Germline lookup yields CDR1 PRHDT and CDR2 FYEKMQ (reference sequence). The V and J ends lost 5 bases and 2 bases, in that order; junction bases with no gene match: 8. This CDR3 has 15 amino acids. CDR3 sequence reads: CASSRQGVGQETQYF. The CDR3 bases are TGTGCCAGCAGCCGACAGGGCGTAGGACAAGAGACCCAGTACTTC.

This chain links TRBV5-5 with TRBJ1-1, with TRBD1 as a possible D gene (6 bases). The germline V gene has CDR1 SGHKS and CDR2 YYEKEE (reference sequence). V was pared by 4 bases and J by 1 base, with 11 bases between. The CDR3 runs 14 residues. The CDR3 DNA reads TGTGCCAGCAGCCCAGGGGCCGCGAACACTGAAGCTTTCTTT. Protein product: CASSPGAANTEAFF.

The V and J genes are TRBV4-1 and TRBJ2-3, with a weak D call TRBD2 (6 bases). Trimming shortened V by 4 bases and J by 7 bases, and 18 bases separated the two germline ends. This CDR3 is built from 15 residues. Germline CDR1 reads MGHRA; CDR2 reads YSYEKL. The CDR3 spells CASSPTFGEANTQYF. In DNA form, the CDR3 reads TGCGCCAGCAGCCCCACTTTTGGGGAGGCGAATACGCAGTATTTT.

The chain uses TRBV28 and TRBJ2-7; TRBD1 is a possible D gene (6 bases). From germline, CDR1 is MDHEN and CDR2 SYDVKM. CDR3 length equals 14 residues. Trimming removed 7 bases at V and 0 bases at J, with 13 bases between. CDR3 coding DNA: TGTGCCAGCATCAAACGGGACAACTCCTACGAGCAGTACTTC. Its translation is CASIKRDNSYEQYF.

The chain combines TRBV25-1 with TRBJ2-3; 14 positions agree with TRBD2. Germline V gene sequence: CDR1 MGHDK, CDR2 SYGVNS. The CDR3 contains 17 residues. The V segment lost 0 bases and the J segment 4 bases; nucleotides outside the gene matches: 3. The CDR3 nucleotides are TGTGCCAGCAGTGAATACCGACTAGCGGGAGGGTCAGATACGCAGTATTTT. It is translated as CASSEYRLAGGSDTQYF.